These 2 T cell receptor beta chains share one sample of origin, sequenced in a study of CD8 T cells in ankylosing spondylitis. TCRdb itself ran the 5' RACE reads through MiXCR, one entry per CDR3 protein. The table lists about 840,000 distinct CDR3 sequences, roughly 12% of them singletons. The antigens these receptors bind are not known. Study-level findings and limits: What appeared characteristic of ankylosing spondylitis blood was a TCR beta motif of eight or nine highly homologous variants.

Sequenced material: blood, either unsorted or a sorted T cell fraction (not recorded which). The receptors shown here come from a male donor with ankylosing spondylitis.

This chain connects TRBV5-1 to TRBJ2-2, with TRBD1 as a possible D gene (5 bases). V lost 1 base and J 3 bases, leaving 10 bases between the germline ends. Germline loops: CDR1 SGHRS, CDR2 YFSETQ. This CDR3 region has 15 residues. The CDR3 region has the DNA TGCGCCAGCAGCTTGCGAGACAGTTACACCGGGGAGCTGTTTTTT. Protein product: CASSLRDSYTGELFF. The entire variable domain, with the rest obtained from reference TRBV5-1 and TRBJ2-2, is as follows: KAGVTQTPRYLIKTRGQQVTLSCSPISGHRSVSWYQQTPGQGLQFLFEYFSETQRNKGNFPGRFSGRQFSNSRSEMNVSTLELGDSALYLCASSLRDSYTGELFFGEGSRLTVL.

This clonotype was detected only a few times. V gene TRBV29-1 combines with J gene TRBJ1-2; D is unclear. V lost 6 bases, J lost 0 bases, and 8 bases lay in between. The germline gives CDR1 SQVTM, CDR2 ANQGSEA. This CDR3 comprises 12 residues. CDR3 coding DNA: TGCAGCGTCATGGACTCTAACTATGGCTACACCTTC. Residues: CSVMDSNYGYTF.